This section outlines one TCR beta chain sequence together with its context. The antigen remains undetermined. One entry per CDR3 protein, called by TCRdb with MiXCR from the 5' RACE reads. The sample includes roughly 250,000 distinct CDR3 sequences, around 15% seen only once; the top ten take 22%. This sample is drawn from a study of T-cell memory formation after mild COVID-19. General observations from the study: A second wave of clones peaked on day 37, and their SARS-CoV-2 specificity went unconfirmed. In pre-infection memory, a portion of responding clones appeared, which suggested that cross-reactive memory joined.

Germline V lookup: CDR1 SEHNR, CDR2 FQNEAQ (reference sequence). Between the trimmed V and J ends, which lost 3 bases and 4 bases, there was a span of 10 bases. The CDR3 totals 13 residues. The receptor comes from a man between 18 and 35 years old who had mild COVID-19 (a few samples of this study predate the infection). Cell type and time point are not known. The rearrangement links TRBV7-9 to TRBJ2-7; D gene unclear. The sequenced material came from PBMCs or a T cell subset sorted from them (not recorded which). The CDR3 reads CASSFRWDYEQYF. Written as DNA, the CDR3 is TGTGCCAGCAGCTTCCGGTGGGATTACGAGCAGTACTTC.